The subject of this entry is one T cell receptor (beta chain). The target of this receptor is not known. Per-base quality was not reported, and no clone a single base away is much larger than it. Library construction relied on the immunoSEQ multiplex PCR assay. The multiplex PCR relied on a mix of 60 forward primers for TCR Vbeta segments and 13 reverse primers for TCR Jbeta segments. The CDR3 region of rearranged TCR beta genes was amplified from genomic DNA with a multiplex PCR assay. The amplified TCR beta libraries were sequenced on the Illumina HiSeq System as 87-base-pair reads. The authors processed their data as follows. A later analysis tallied 75 million to 95 million unique TCR beta chains across the 550 to 850 repertoires, and 10 million to 11 million of those chains were shared by two or more donors. A nearest-neighbor algorithm error-corrected the raw reads and collapsed the reads into unique sequences, merging closely related sequences to remove PCR and sequencing errors. Alignment of CDR3 sequences to IMGT reference sequences was used to assign V, D and J gene segments. For a sequence to be retained, at least a six-nucleotide match to both a V gene segment and a J gene segment was required. A rearrangement was called productive if the CDR3 had no stop codons and remained in frame with V and J, and every other rearrangement was called non-productive. CDR3 was defined according to IMGT convention as the region running from the second conserved V-encoded cysteine to the conserved J-encoded phenylalanine. Sequences without an unambiguous match to a single V gene segment were excluded from the earlier analysis of about 640 of the donors. In an earlier analysis of approximately 590 of the donors, a V segment was called functional when productive rearrangements were above 56.7%, and segregating when the standard deviation between donors exceeded 5%. To diagnose cytomegalovirus status from the catalog of TCR beta chain sequences, a statistical classification framework was built. V and J gene assignment, in a later analysis, came from comparing TCR nucleotide sequences with IMGT/GENE-DB human TR gene sequences. The TCRdist pipeline was used in a later analysis to assign CDR3 sequences and most-parsimonious VDJ recombination scenarios. In a later analysis, each TCR beta chain was defined by its CDR3 amino acid sequence together with its V-gene family, and reads without a unique V-gene family were excluded. To address suspected cross-contamination and a sequencing artifact, a later analysis removed some 620 highly shared, low-generation-probability nucleotide sequences. A later analysis calculated a clonal expansion index for each public chain from normalized within-repertoire ranks of inferred template counts. In a later analysis, generation probabilities were computed with a VDJ recombination model fitted to out-of-frame rearrangements, and the resulting probabilities were checked against IGoR. Hypergeometric tests were used in a later analysis to score TCR-TCR, TCR-HLA and TCR-CMV co-occurrence, with a repertoire-size bias correction applied to the TCR pairs. False discovery rates were estimated in a later analysis by permuting HLA or CMV assignments 20 times. In a later analysis, co-occurring TCRs were grouped using DBSCAN, with TCRdist sequence similarity added in when clustering inside HLA-allele-positive subsets. Repertoires with fewer than 30,000 or more than 120,000 public chains, plus five repertoires with anomalous nucleotide sharing, were excluded from co-occurrence clustering. TCRdb stores this immuneACCESS table with in-frame sequences only. Part of the clones is absent; in the studies checked, under half of the shortfall reflects unresolved V genes, and no reason is known for the rest. V, J and clone size derive from that table, while D and trimming were established from the DNA sequence. The sample yields a few hundred thousand clones; around 83% were counted once. The ten largest clones add up to 1.4% of the sample.

This sample was included in a study of cytomegalovirus exposure and HLA in healthy donors (dated by TCRdb to between 2016 and 2019). Regarding the research as a whole: An earlier analysis of several hundred of the donors reported about 280 Gb of sequence data and 95 million to 120 million unique TCR beta sequences obtained from approximately 180 million T cells. A later genetic analysis used genome-wide SNP genotypes for about 60% of the roughly 670 donors, treating that subset as a discovery cohort. In an earlier analysis of 587 of the donors, high-throughput TCR beta sequencing was used to judge whether each TCR beta V gene segment behaved as functional or pseudogenic. Of the approximately 400 genotyped donors, 65% to 90% fell in the genetic ancestry cluster associated with self-reported Caucasian donors. In a later analysis, previously published TCR beta repertoires from several hundred donors were re-analyzed and high-resolution HLA genotyping was added so that TCR occurrence patterns could be studied. HLA typing included class I and class II loci at four-digit resolution. The number of typed donors differed by locus: about 620-640 for A, B, C, DRB1 and DQB1; some 500 for DQA1; over 600 for DPA1; and roughly 490 for DPB1. In the later analysis, no new phenotypic data were used to find candidate immune exposures; instead, reliance was placed on TCR beta sequences and their occurrence across donors. The study aimed to test whether cataloging public T cell receptors could reveal signatures of past pathogen exposure. All discovery cohort repertoires had been generated using a single sequencing platform. To predict cytomegalovirus infection status, the study brought together high-throughput TCR immunosequencing, statistical association of individual TCRs with disease status, and machine learning. Donor age, sex, ethnicity and CMV serostatus were compiled together with the repertoire data. Along with the approximately 620-subject first cohort, a separate validation cohort of around 120 different subjects was used. Because of strong linkage in the cohort, roughly five DR-DQ haplotypes were treated as single units for association and clustering. Among 300 to 500 genotyped donors of the cohort, an average of about 240,000 unique TCR beta nucleotide sequences was sequenced per donor, of which about 18% were non-productive. An early release covering about 600 HLA-typed donors comprised about 300 gigabases of sequencing data and 85 million to 100 million unique TCR sequences. The study profiled the T cell repertoires of under 700 subjects by immunosequencing and related them to cytomegalovirus serostatus.

The paper's findings and limits, for the study overall: The authors suggested that the approach could potentially be extended to other disease states and immunological phenotypes. Broadly in line with IMGT annotations, most TCR beta V segments showed up in productive rearrangements about 90% or about 30% of the time in an earlier analysis of 587 of the donors. For the cohort, immune exposure information was limited to CMV serostatus. Because counts were too low, seventeen rarely observed V segments, including chromosome 9 orphons, were left out of the earlier analysis of about 500 of the donors. The classifier was reported to diagnose cytomegalovirus status with high specificity and sensitivity in both the original cohort and the validation cohort. A later analysis found that HLA-associated TCR beta chains were more clonally expanded and had lower generation probabilities than equally common non-associated chains. An association between a missense DCLRE1C variant and V-gene and J-gene trimming of TCR beta chains was found in a later genetic analysis and replicated in an independent cohort. Linkage disequilibrium might explain the correlated functional status among segregating V segments, but an unknown experimental factor could not be excluded. Several of the top co-occurrence clusters appeared to be linked to parvovirus B19, influenza, CMV and Epstein-Barr virus, according to a later analysis. The presence/absence analyses assumed that sequencing depth was roughly uniform across donors, and that assumption may not be true. Because HLA typing was unavailable for some donors at each locus, only the typed subset was used in association tests. According to a later analysis, TCR association rates differed among HLA loci, with DRB1 alleles showing the most associated TCRs and HLA-C alleles showing the fewest. A cluster of highly shared sequence variants was judged likely to represent a technical artifact of the sequencing pipeline. A further reported finding was that TCR beta sequences accurately predicted the HLA-A and HLA-B alleles for most subjects in the first cohort. Assigning TCR associations to individual alleles was difficult when HLA alleles, especially DR and DQ, strongly co-occurred. A later analysis found that most CMV-associated TCR beta chains appeared HLA-restricted, with HLA associations seemingly driven largely by CMV exposure. Because the 87-base-pair reads could not distinguish some IMGT-functional V segments, including TRBV6-2 and TRBV6-3, those segments were excluded. The study gave a list of 150 to 200 TCR beta chains associated with cytomegalovirus. Three of the identified cytomegalovirus-associated TCR beta chains were confirmed in vitro to be specific for cytomegalovirus antigens. A later analysis associated 17,000 or so TCR beta sequences with specific HLA alleles at a false discovery rate of 0.05. This cohort had only TCR beta chains sequenced, and the lack of alpha or paired-chain data limited which features could be detected. In a later genetic analysis, fewer N-insertions in productive TCRs were reported among donors in an Asian-associated ancestry cluster than the approximately 630-donor mean. While some public TCRs were present in many individuals, most TCR sequences turned up only very rarely across donors.

Reading from cysteine to phenylalanine, the CDR3 counts 15 amino acids. Of the read, only the CDR3 DNA is kept; its 45 bases are in frame from base 1. The germline V gene encodes CDR1 GTSNPN and CDR2 SVGIG (reference sequence). Between the V and J ends, shortened by 0 bases and 0 bases respectively, the junction contains 12 bases. The cohort was made up of around 720 healthy bone marrow donors. All cohort members were sampled while nominally healthy, although unrecorded immune exposures were likely present. The donor tested CMV seronegative and was one of the 352 seronegative cohort members. A peripheral blood sample was collected from each donor, and TCR beta sequencing was performed on peripheral blood mononuclear cells. Genomic DNA extraction from the blood cell samples was performed with the Qiagen DNeasy Blood Extraction Kit.

The chain is encoded by TRBV30 joined to TRBJ2-7; the D gene is perhaps TRBD2, on 7 matching bases. The origin of this receptor is a girl aged 5 to 17 in good health and CMV-seronegative. Sequenced material: PBMCs. The CDR3 loop reads CAWSVGGPISYEQYF. The nucleotides read TGTGCCTGGAGTGTCGGGGGGCCGATCTCCTACGAGCAGTACTTC.